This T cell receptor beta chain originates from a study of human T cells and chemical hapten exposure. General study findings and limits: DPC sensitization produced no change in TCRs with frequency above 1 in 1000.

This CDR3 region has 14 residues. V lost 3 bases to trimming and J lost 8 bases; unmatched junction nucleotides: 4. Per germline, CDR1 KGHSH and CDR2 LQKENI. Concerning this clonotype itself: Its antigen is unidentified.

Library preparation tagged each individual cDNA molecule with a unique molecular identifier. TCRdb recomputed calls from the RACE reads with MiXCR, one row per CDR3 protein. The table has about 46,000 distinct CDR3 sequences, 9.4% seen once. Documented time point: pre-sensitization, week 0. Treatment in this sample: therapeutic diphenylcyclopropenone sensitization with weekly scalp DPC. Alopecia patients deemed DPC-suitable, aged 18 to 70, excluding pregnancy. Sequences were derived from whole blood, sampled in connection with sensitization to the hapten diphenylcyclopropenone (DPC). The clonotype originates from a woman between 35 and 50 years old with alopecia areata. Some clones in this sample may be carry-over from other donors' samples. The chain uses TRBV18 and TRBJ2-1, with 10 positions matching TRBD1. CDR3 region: CASSPRTGGDEQFF. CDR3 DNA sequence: TGTGCCAGCTCACCTAGGACAGGGGGTGATGAGCAGTTCTTC. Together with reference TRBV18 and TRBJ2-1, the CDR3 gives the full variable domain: NAGVMQNPRHLVRRRGQEARLRCSPMKGHSHVYWYRQLPEEGLKFMVYLQKENIIDESGMPKERFSAEFPKEGPSILRIQQVVRGDSAAYFCASSPRTGGDEQFFGPGTRLTVL.